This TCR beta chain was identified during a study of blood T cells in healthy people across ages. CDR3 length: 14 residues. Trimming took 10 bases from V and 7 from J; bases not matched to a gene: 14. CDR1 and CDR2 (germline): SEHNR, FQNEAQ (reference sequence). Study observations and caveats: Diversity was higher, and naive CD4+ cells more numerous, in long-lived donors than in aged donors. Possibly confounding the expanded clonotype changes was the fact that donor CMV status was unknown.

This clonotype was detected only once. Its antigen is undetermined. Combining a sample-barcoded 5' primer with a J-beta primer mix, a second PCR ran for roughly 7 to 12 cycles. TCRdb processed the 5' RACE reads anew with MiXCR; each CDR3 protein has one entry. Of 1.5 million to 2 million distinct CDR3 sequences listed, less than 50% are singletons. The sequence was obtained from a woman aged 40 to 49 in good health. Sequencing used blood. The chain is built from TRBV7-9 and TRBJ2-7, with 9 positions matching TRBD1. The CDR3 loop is CATSGQGSYNEQYF. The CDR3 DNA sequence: TGTGCCACGTCCGGACAGGGGAGCTACAATGAGCAGTACTTC.